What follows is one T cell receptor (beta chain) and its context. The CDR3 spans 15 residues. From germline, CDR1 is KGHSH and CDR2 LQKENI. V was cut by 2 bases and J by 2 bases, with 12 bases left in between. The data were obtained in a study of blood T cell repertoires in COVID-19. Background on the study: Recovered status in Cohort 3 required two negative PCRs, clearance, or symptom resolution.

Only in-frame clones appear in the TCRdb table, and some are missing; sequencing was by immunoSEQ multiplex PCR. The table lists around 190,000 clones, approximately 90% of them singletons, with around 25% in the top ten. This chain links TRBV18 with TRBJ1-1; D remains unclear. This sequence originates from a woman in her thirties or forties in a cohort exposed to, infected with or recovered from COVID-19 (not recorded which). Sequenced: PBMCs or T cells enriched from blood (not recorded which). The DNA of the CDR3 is TGTGCCAGCTCACCATTTTACGAGTCTAACACTGAAGCTTTCTTT. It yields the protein CASSPFYESNTEAFF.